The 30 T cell receptor beta chains below were found in one sample sequenced in a study of blood T cells in healthy people across ages. Using a J-beta primer mix together with a sample-barcoded 5' primer, a second PCR was run for roughly 6 to 11 cycles. TCRdb reprocessed the 5' RACE reads via MiXCR and lists one record per CDR3 protein. Of 1.5 million to 2 million distinct CDR3 sequences in the sample, roughly 43% were seen once. Sequencing input: blood. The source is a human donor in good health.

This clonotype was picked up a small number of times. This rearrangement joins TRBV20-1 to TRBJ2-5; possibly TRBD1 or TRBD2 for D (5 bases each). With 5 bases removed from V and 0 bases from J, the gap between germline ends came to 13 bases. Per the germline V gene, CDR1 is DFQATT and CDR2 is SNEGSKA (reference sequence). This CDR3 is built from 14 residues. This CDR3 reads CSAEGRLYQETQYF. As DNA, the CDR3 is TGCAGTGCTGAGGGACGGCTATACCAAGAGACCCAGTACTTC.

The V and J genes are TRBV2 and TRBJ2-3; no definite D call. Germline CDR1 reads SNHLY; CDR2 reads FYNNEI. V was pared by 6 bases and J by 2 bases, with 9 bases between. This CDR3 region has 13 residues. The CDR3 sequence is CASRAGPTDTQYF. The CDR3 region has the DNA TGTGCCAGCAGGGCCGGTCCCACAGATACGCAGTATTTT.

The V call is TRBV5-1, the J call TRBJ2-3; no definite D call. The CDR3 extends over 14 amino acids. Deletions cut 6 bases from V and 5 bases from J, with 16 bases between. Per germline, CDR1 SGHRS and CDR2 YFSETQ. The CDR3 spells CASNLMSRLDTQYF. The CDR3, as DNA: TGCGCCAGCAACCTCATGAGTAGGTTAGATACGCAGTATTTT.

The J gene is TRBJ2-5, the V gene TRBV7-9; D possibly corresponds to TRBD1 (6 bases). Trimming took 2 bases from V and 5 from J, leaving 21 bases between them. The CDR3 covers 17 residues. From germline, CDR1 is SEHNR and CDR2 FQNEAQ (reference sequence). Here the CDR3 DNA reads TGTGCCAGCAGCTTAATTCCGCCGGGACACCCCGGGGAGACCCAGTACTTC. This gives the protein CASSLIPPGHPGETQYF.

The J gene is TRBJ2-1, the V gene TRBV20-1; 9 bases map to TRBD1. Germline values: CDR1 DFQATT, CDR2 SNEGSKA (reference sequence). This CDR3 is built from 14 residues. V was clipped by 6 bases and J by 7 bases; unmatched bases: 10. The CDR3 region is CSARRRQGGNEQFF. DNA for the CDR3: TGCAGTGCCCGCCGGAGACAGGGGGGGAATGAGCAGTTCTTC.

The chain carries TRBV5-6 and TRBJ2-7; D unresolved. In germline, CDR1 is SGHDT, CDR2 YYEEEE. This CDR3 contains 15 residues. V was trimmed by 4 bases and J by 0 bases, leaving 14 bases between them. In DNA, the CDR3 is TGTGCCAGCAGCCCGGACCCAGAAGGCTCCTACGAGCAGTACTTC. Translating it yields CASSPDPEGSYEQYF. The full variable domain, completed using reference TRBV5-6 and TRBJ2-7, is DAGVTQSPTHLIKTRGQQVTLRCSPKSGHDTVSWYQQALGQGPQFIFQYYEEEERQRGNFPDRFSGHQFPNYSSELNVNALLLGDSALYLCASSPDPEGSYEQYFGPGTRLTVT.

This clonotype was seen a handful of times. The chain carries TRBV7-2 and TRBJ1-4; perhaps TRBD1 as D (5 bases). The V and J ends lost 4 bases and 5 bases respectively, with 17 bases between them. The germline CDR1 and CDR2 sequences are SGHTA and FQGNSA. The CDR3 length is 16 residues. CDR3 protein: CASSSLPGRLNEKLFF. The CDR3 DNA follows: TGTGCCAGCAGCTCACTTCCGGGACGGCTCAATGAAAAACTGTTTTTT. The full variable domain, with the rest looked up from reference TRBV7-2 and TRBJ1-4, is GAGVSQSPSNKVTEKGKDVELRCDPISGHTALYWYRQSLGQGLEFLIYFQGNSAPDKSGLPSDRFSAERTGGSVSTLTIQRTQQEDSAVYLCASSSLPGRLNEKLFFGSGTQLSVL.

The V gene is TRBV5-6, the J gene TRBJ2-7, with unresolved D. Trimming cost V 0 bases and J 3 bases, with 16 bases left between them. The germline V gene has CDR1 SGHDT and CDR2 YYEEEE. CDR3 size: 16 residues. The CDR3 sequence: CASSLGLEGFLYEQYF. CDR3 DNA: TGTGCCAGCAGCTTGGGTCTCGAAGGGTTCCTCTACGAGCAGTACTTC. Drawing the rest from reference TRBV5-6 and TRBJ2-7, the complete variable domain is DAGVTQSPTHLIKTRGQQVTLRCSPKSGHDTVSWYQQALGQGPQFIFQYYEEEERQRGNFPDRFSGHQFPNYSSELNVNALLLGDSALYLCASSLGLEGFLYEQYFGPGTRLTVT.

V and J are TRBV5-6 and TRBJ1-2; D is ambiguous. V shed 4 bases and J shed 4 bases, with 20 bases lying between them. Germline V CDR1 and CDR2: SGHDT, YYEEEE. This CDR3 region has 16 residues. The CDR3 DNA reads TGTGCCAGCAGCCGGGGATTCCAACAAACCGTCTATGGCTACACCTTC. Translated: CASSRGFQQTVYGYTF.

The V call is TRBV28, the J call TRBJ1-6; D is perhaps TRBD1 (5 bases). The CDR3 spans 15 residues. CDR1 is MDHEN and CDR2 is SYDVKM in the germline V gene. The germline V and J ends were trimmed by 6 bases and 8 bases, with 17 bases remaining between them. The DNA for the CDR3 is TGTGCCAGCAGCCCCATGGGGCAGGGTGATTCACCCCTCCACTTT. Residues: CASSPMGQGDSPLHF.

This clonotype appeared a few times. V and J are TRBV27 and TRBJ1-1; unclear D gene. V was shortened by 5 bases and J by 3 bases, with 19 bases between the two germline ends. The CDR3 spans 16 residues. Germline assignment: CDR1 MNHEY and CDR2 SMNVEV (reference sequence). The CDR3 here is CASSVSPRGIDTEAFF. As DNA, the CDR3 is TGTGCCAGCAGTGTCTCTCCCCGGGGAATCGACACTGAAGCTTTCTTT.

There are a few counts of this clonotype. The chain links TRBV5-5 to TRBJ2-4; D ambiguous. CDR3 length: 15 amino acids. The V end lost 4 bases, the J end lost 0 bases, and 11 bases lay between the germline ends. Germline CDR1 and CDR2: SGHKS and YYEKEE (reference sequence). CDR3 loop: CASSDGYLAKNIQYF. The CDR3 DNA reads as TGTGCCAGCAGCGATGGATACCTAGCCAAAAACATTCAGTACTTC.

This clonotype was observed a single time. CDR3 residues: CASSLAGGVAFF. For the CDR3, the DNA is TGTGCCAGCAGCTTAGCGGGAGGGGTAGCTTTCTTT. The rearrangement uses TRBV7-2 and TRBJ1-1; maybe TRBD1 (5 bases). The V gene's germline CDR1 is SGHTA and CDR2 FQGNSA. The V and J ends lost 0 bases and 10 bases respectively, with 9 bases between them. The CDR3 is 12 residues long.

In its sample, this clonotype was seen many times. The CDR3 region has the DNA TGCGCCAGCAGCCAAGAAGGAGAGCAGTTCTTC. Amino acids: CASSQEGEQFF. V and J are TRBV4-1 and TRBJ2-1; D unresolved. CDR1 MGHRA and CDR2 YSYEKL come from the germline V gene. The V gene lost 0 bases and the J gene lost 10 bases, with 4 bases spanning the gap. This CDR3 is built from 11 residues.

This CDR3 reads CASSLGFFAGGSGANVLTF. DNA for the CDR3: TGTGCCAGCAGCTTAGGGTTTTTTGCGGGGGGGTCTGGGGCCAACGTCCTGACTTTC. The V gene is TRBV11-2, the J gene TRBJ2-6; 9 bases are shared with TRBD2. J lost 1 base, V lost 1 base, and 8 bases had no gene match. CDR1 and CDR2 from the germline V gene are SGHAT and FQNNGV. This CDR3 region has 19 residues.

A few counts support this clonotype. V usage is TRBV6-2 or TRBV6-3 and J usage is TRBJ2-1, with 13 nucleotides matching TRBD2. The V segment lost 5 bases and the J segment 9 bases; nucleotides outside the gene matches: 10. Germline V gene lookup returns CDR1 MNHEY and CDR2 SVGEGT. The CDR3 sequence is 16 residues long. The DNA of the CDR3 is TGTGCCAGCAGTCTCATCCCTAGACTAGCGGGGGGTGAGCAGTTCTTC. Amino acids: CASSLIPRLAGGEQFF.

This sequence joins TRBV12-3 or TRBV12-4 and TRBJ1-5; TRBD1 aligns across 8 bases. The V gene end was trimmed by 3 bases and the J gene end by 5 bases; junction bases not matched to a gene: 15. This CDR3 region has 18 residues. The CDR3 coding sequence is TGTGCCAGCAGTTTTACGGACAGGGTTTATAGTGATGATCAGCCCCAGCATTTT. Its translation: CASSFTDRVYSDDQPQHF.

This chain links TRBV7-6 with TRBJ1-2; D is unresolved. The CDR3 contains 14 residues. Germline CDR1 reads SGHVS; CDR2 reads FNYEAQ. V gave up 2 bases and J gave up 0 bases, with 7 bases separating them. In nucleotides, the CDR3 is TGTGCCAGCAGCTTATACCTTTCTAACTATGGCTACACCTTC. Its protein product is CASSLYLSNYGYTF.

The chain combines TRBV7-9 with TRBJ2-1; 8 bases align to TRBD2. With the DNA end fitting TRBJ2-7 better, the J assignment may be wrong. This CDR3 has 19 amino acids. CDR1 and CDR2 (germline): SEHNR, FQNEAQ (reference sequence). The CDR3: CASSLITSGESLSYNEQYF. For the CDR3, the DNA is TGTGCCAGCAGCCTCATTACTAGCGGTGAGAGCCTTTCCTACAATGAGCAGTACTTC.

This clonotype was seen more than once but under ten times. The chain uses TRBV25-1 and TRBJ2-7; D is possibly TRBD2 (5 bases). The CDR3 is 14 amino acids. Germline V CDR1 and CDR2: MGHDK, SYGVNS. V lost 1 base to trimming and J lost 3 bases, with 10 bases between them. The CDR3 DNA follows: TGTGCCAGCAGTGAATGGACTGACAACTACGAGCAGTACTTC. Translation gives CASSEWTDNYEQYF.

A word on this clonotype: Relative to the germline gene, one junction end is altered; a read error may explain this. The chain is built from TRBV28 and TRBJ2-3, with TRBD2 as a possible D gene (6 bases). This CDR3 spans 15 amino acids. The germline V gene has CDR1 MDHEN and CDR2 SYDVKM. CDR3 in DNA: TGTGCCAGCAGTCCCCTTGGAGCGGGCATAGATACACAGTATTTT. Translation gives CASSPLGAGIDTQYF.

The J gene is TRBJ2-1, the V gene TRBV6-6; D is possibly TRBD2 (5 bases). There are 12 residues in the CDR3. Germline values: CDR1 MNHNY, CDR2 SVGAGI (reference sequence). Trimming removed 7 bases from V and 13 bases from J, with 17 bases in between. The CDR3 loop is CASTPTVGGQFF. CDR3 nucleotide sequence: TGTGCCAGCACCCCAACCGTAGGAGGTCAGTTCTTC.

The V gene is TRBV12-3 or TRBV12-4, the J gene TRBJ1-4; the D gene is possibly TRBD1 (5 bases). V lost 6 bases to trimming and J lost 4 bases, with 12 bases between them. The CDR3 runs 14 residues. CDR3 in DNA: TGTGCCAGCAGGTCCGGGACTCATAATGAAAAACTGTTTTTT. Residues: CASRSGTHNEKLFF.

This clonotype was counted a single time. This rearrangement joins TRBV7-2 to TRBJ2-2; weak D call: TRBD1 (5 bases). CDR3 size: 15 residues. V was clipped by 2 bases and J by 3 bases, with 10 bases between them. The V gene's germline CDR1 is SGHTA and CDR2 FQGNSA. The CDR3 region has the DNA TGTGCCAGCAGCTTAATAAGGGGATACACCGGGGAGCTGTTTTTT. Its protein product is CASSLIRGYTGELFF.

This clonotype was seen only a few times. The rearrangement joins TRBV7-9 to TRBJ1-5, with D tentatively TRBD1 (5 bases). Trimming pared 3 bases from V and 2 bases from J, leaving 11 bases between. This CDR3 has 15 residues. CDR1 is SEHNR, CDR2 FQNEAQ, per germline (reference sequence). The CDR3 here is CASSLEGMGNQPQHF. For the CDR3, the DNA is TGTGCCAGCAGCTTGGAGGGGATGGGCAATCAGCCCCAGCATTTT.

V gene TRBV12-3 or TRBV12-4 combines with J gene TRBJ2-4; D is undetermined. V was cut by 5 bases and J by 5 bases, with 10 bases left in between. The CDR3 covers 13 residues. The CDR3, as DNA: TGTGCCAGCAGTCGCCGGGCCGAAAACATTCAGTACTTC. Residues: CASSRRAENIQYF.

Concerning this clonotype itself: This may come from a read error, since a much larger clone is one base off. The chain links TRBV18 to TRBJ2-4; TRBD2 might be the D (6 bases). The germline V gene has CDR1 KGHSH and CDR2 LQKENI. The CDR3 has 16 amino acids. The CDR3 region is CTSSPDLGTHYIVQYF. The CDR3 DNA follows: TGTACCAGCTCACCCGATTTGGGGACTCATTATATTGTACAGTACTTC.

This chain joins TRBV4-1 and TRBJ1-4, with D uncertain. V lost 1 base and J lost 11, with 8 bases in between. CDR1 MGHRA and CDR2 YSYEKL come from the germline V gene. This CDR3 is built from 12 residues. CDR3 coding DNA: TGCGCCAGCAGCCAAGTGGGGTGGAAACTGTTTTTT. Amino acid sequence: CASSQVGWKLFF.

The V gene is TRBV6-5, the J gene TRBJ2-7; D remains ambiguous. The ends were cut back, 4 bases at V and 6 bases at J, with 19 bases in the middle. CDR1 and CDR2 (germline): MNHEY, SVGAGI. CDR3 length equals 15 residues. CDR3: CASSWSRVRSGEQYF. The CDR3 DNA follows: TGTGCCAGCAGTTGGTCACGGGTTCGATCGGGCGAGCAGTACTTC.

The chain carries TRBV7-6 and TRBJ2-3; weak D call: TRBD1 (5 bases). This CDR3 comprises 14 residues. CDR1 and CDR2 (germline): SGHVS, FNYEAQ. Trimming stripped 1 base from V and 4 bases from J, with 9 bases between. CDR3 DNA sequence: TGTGCCAGCAGCTTAGGACAGACCCCAGATACGCAGTATTTT. Encoded protein: CASSLGQTPDTQYF.